This T cell receptor beta chain stems from a study of T cells in Graves' hyperthyroidism and ophthalmopathy. Looked up from germline, CDR1 is SQVTM and CDR2 is ANQGSEA. CDR3 length equals 16 residues. The V and J ends lost 2 bases and 7 bases respectively, with 20 bases between them. This clonotype was picked up many times. Its antigen is unidentified. Clinical symptoms, serum thyroxine, TRAb, thyroid ultrasound and orbital computed tomography informed diagnoses. General study findings and limits: Most clonotypes expanded in thyroid above 0.001 were likewise present in blood.

RNA transcripts yielded amplified TCR beta CDR3 regions. The HTBI primer set served for first-round RT-PCR of the TCR CDR3. One entry per CDR3 protein results from TCRdb running MiXCR on the multiplex PCR reads. This table holds under 450,000 distinct CDR3 sequences, roughly 13% found once. This sequence originates from a young man with Graves' hyperthyroidism that later progressed to Graves' ophthalmopathy. This chain uses TRBV29-1 with TRBJ2-2, with D perhaps TRBD1 (6 bases). Sequencing used blood. CDR3 region: CSVEWGTAGEIGELFF. The CDR3 DNA reads as TGCAGCGTTGAATGGGGGACGGCAGGGGAAATCGGGGAGCTGTTTTTT.